These 10 T cell receptor beta chains came from one sample sequenced in a study of blood T cell repertoires in COVID-19. Sequencing used immunoSEQ multiplex PCR; TCRdb keeps in-frame clones, though not all of them. Of about 39,000 clones listed, more than 85% are singletons. Sequenced material: peripheral blood. All receptors come from a middle-aged man with active COVID-19.

The chain recombines TRBV9 with TRBJ1-3; D not resolved. In germline, CDR1 is SGDLS, CDR2 YYNGEE. Trimming stripped 2 bases from V and 0 bases from J, with 9 bases between. The CDR3 length is 15 residues. In nucleotides, the CDR3 is TGTGCCAGCAGCGTGAGAGCCATCTCTGGAAACACCATATATTTT. Amino acid sequence: CASSVRAISGNTIYF.

This chain uses TRBV5-1 with TRBJ2-7, with a possible D match to TRBD2 (5 bases). The CDR3 totals 13 residues. Deletions cut 6 bases from V and 0 bases from J, with 10 bases between. CDR1 and CDR2 from the germline V gene are SGHRS and YFSETQ. CDR3 DNA sequence: TGCGCCAGCAACGACCTAGCCTCCTACGAGCAGTACTTC. It is translated as CASNDLASYEQYF.

The genes are TRBV4-2 and TRBJ2-2; TRBD1 is a possible D gene (6 bases). Germline-derived CDR1 and CDR2 are LGHNA and YNFKEQ. This CDR3 comprises 16 residues. V shed 1 base and J shed 6 bases, with 15 bases lying between them. The CDR3 loop is CASSQVGGPLSGELFF. CDR3 nucleotides: TGTGCCAGCAGCCAAGTTGGGGGCCCTCTTTCCGGGGAGCTGTTTTTT.

The V and J genes are TRBV19 and TRBJ1-5; D call uncertain. CDR3 length equals 12 residues. The V and J ends lost 6 bases and 9 bases respectively, with 12 bases between them. Germline CDR1 and CDR2: LNHDA and SQIVND (reference sequence). The CDR3 here is CASSPLTLPQHF. CDR3 DNA sequence: TGTGCCAGTAGCCCTCTAACTCTGCCCCAGCATTTT.

The CDR3 loop reads CASTGGGNQPQHF. CDR3 nucleotide sequence: TGTGCCAGCACAGGGGGCGGCAATCAGCCCCAGCATTTT. The gene calls are TRBV2 and TRBJ1-5; 8 nucleotides line up with TRBD1. The CDR3 contains 13 residues. Unmatched junction bases numbered 1, after V lost 7 bases and J lost 2 bases. Germline V gene data show CDR1 as SNHLY and CDR2 as FYNNEI.

This chain connects TRBV5-6 to TRBJ2-5; a possible D gene is TRBD2 (6 bases). Germline V gives CDR1 SGHDT, CDR2 YYEEEE. The V gene lost 0 bases and the J gene lost 3 bases, with 9 bases spanning the gap. This CDR3 region has 14 residues. For the CDR3, the DNA is TGTGCCAGCAGCTTGGCGGGGGAGGAAGAGACCCAGTACTTC. This gives the protein CASSLAGEEETQYF.

The CDR3 bases are TGCGCCAGCAGCCAAGATCCCACGGGGGAGGAAAGCTATGGCTACACCTTC. Encoded protein: CASSQDPTGEESYGYTF. V gene TRBV4-3 combines with J gene TRBJ1-2, with a tentative D call TRBD1 (5 bases). From germline, CDR1 is LGHNA and CDR2 YSLEER. V was clipped by 0 bases and J by 4 bases, with 18 bases between them. This CDR3 has 17 residues.

This clone appeared a few times. This sequence joins TRBV19 and TRBJ1-5; no reliable D call. The germline gives CDR1 LNHDA, CDR2 SQIVND (reference sequence). V lost 4 bases and J lost 4, with 11 bases in between. The CDR3 is 14 residues long. CDR3 protein: CASSNTFRNQPQHF. CDR3 bases: TGTGCCAGTAGTAACACCTTCAGGAATCAGCCCCAGCATTTT.

This chain joins TRBV6-2 or TRBV6-3 and TRBJ2-5; maybe TRBD2 (5 bases). The DNA end favors TRBJ2-7, so the J call may be wrong. This CDR3 is 14 amino acids long. Germline lookup yields CDR1 MNHEY and CDR2 SVGEGT. The CDR3 loop reads CASSYSRQRYEQYF. CDR3 in DNA: TGTGCCAGCAGTTACTCGCGGCAGCGGTACGAGCAGTACTTC.

This chain uses TRBV29-1 with TRBJ2-7, with TRBD2 matching 7 bases. This CDR3 has 14 residues. The trim removed 4 bases at V and 7 bases at J, leaving 13 bases unmatched. Germline-derived CDR1 and CDR2 are SQVTM and ANQGSEA. The CDR3 DNA sequence: TGCAGCGTTGGCAGGGCTAGCGGTCTATCAGAGCAGTACTTC. This translates into CSVGRASGLSEQYF.